These T cell receptor beta chains were read from a single sample in a study of regulatory T cells in long-lasting Graves disease. TCRdb called the multiplex PCR reads again in MiXCR, with one record for every CDR3 protein. The data show 320,000 or so distinct CDR3 sequences, with over 15% seen just once and about 39% held by the top ten. The sequencing here drew on peripheral blood mononuclear cells (PBMCs), taken at new diagnosis, from a patient treated with antithyroid drugs. Source of these receptors: a female donor with Graves disease. Each CDR3 is given with its conserved first and last residue. A D gene is named only where the DNA matches it firmly. The listing skips clone size in some rows; elsewhere it reads once, few, many or a size class.

j_gene | abundance | d_gene | v_gene | CDR3nt | CDR3aa
TRBJ2-7 | many | NA | TRBV11-2 | TGTGCCAGCAGCTTAGACGACCAGGGATACTACGAGCAGTACTTC | CASSLDDQGYYEQYF
TRBJ2-2 | many | NA | TRBV20-1 | TGCAGTGCTAGTTCCTACACCGGGGAGCTGTTTTTT | CSASSYTGELFF
TRBJ2-7 | many | NA | TRBV28 | TGTGCCAGCACCTTGGGGGGTTACGAGCAGTACTTC | CASTLGGYEQYF
TRBJ1-2 | many | NA | TRBV7-9 | TGTGCCAGCAGCCAGATCACACGCGTGGTTTTCTTCGCGGGCTACACCTTC | CASSQITRVVFFAGYTF
TRBJ2-7 | NA | NA | TRBV6-2/TRBV6-3 | TGTGCCAGCAGTTACAACACCGGGCACTTGCGACCCTACGAGCAGTACTTC | CASSYNTGHLRPYEQYF
TRBJ1-1 | many | NA | TRBV28 | TGTGCCAGCAGCTTCCCGGGAACTGAAGCTTTCTTT | CASSFPGTEAFF
TRBJ2-7 | few | NA | TRBV5-1 | TGCGCCAGCAGCTTGGGGTTCGGCACCCAAAGCTCCTACGAGCAGTACTTC | CASSLGFGTQSSYEQYF
TRBJ2-1 | NA | NA | TRBV10-3 | TGTGCCATCAGTGAAGTCCCACCTTCGTCTGAATACAATGAGCAGTTCTTC | CAISEVPPSSEYNEQFF
TRBJ2-3 | many | NA | TRBV19 | TGTGCCAGTAGTATACCCAGAATGGGGGATACGCAGTATTTT | CASSIPRMGDTQYF
TRBJ2-1 | many | NA | TRBV10-3 | TGTGCCATCAGCGTAGAAACAGAGCAGTTCTTC | CAISVETEQFF
TRBJ2-7 | NA | TRBD1 | TRBV6-1 | TGTGCCAGCAGTCCCGGGACAGAGGCGGTCTACGAGCAGTACTTC | CASSPGTEAVYEQYF
TRBJ2-1 | many | NA | TRBV7-9 | TGTGCCAGCAGGAGCGATGAGCAGTTCTTC | CASRSDEQFF
TRBJ2-5 | many | NA | TRBV28 | TGTGCCAGCAGCGAGACAGGAGGGGCAGGGGGAATTCAGGAGACCCAGTACTTC | CASSETGGAGGIQETQYF
TRBJ2-1 | NA | NA | TRBV6-2/TRBV6-3 | TGTGCCAGTAGCCCTCTCTACAATGAGCAGTTCTTC | CASSPLYNEQFF
TRBJ1-1 | NA | NA | TRBV28 | TGTGCCGGTATAAAAACCCGCGGCACTGAAGCTTTCTTT | CAGIKTRGTEAFF
TRBJ1-1 | many | TRBD1 | TRBV12-3/TRBV12-4 | TGTGCCAGCAGTTTAGGGGACAGGCGGGGGACTGAAGCTTTCTTT | CASSLGDRRGTEAFF
TRBJ2-2 | many | NA | TRBV30 | TGTGCCTGTTACGATTGGGCTGACGGGGAGCTGTTTTTT | CACYDWADGELFF
TRBJ2-1 | NA | NA | TRBV6-1 | TGTGCCAGCAGTGACTCCGGTGCAGGGGCCCATGAGCAGTTCTTC | CASSDSGAGAHEQFF
TRBJ2-5 | NA | NA | TRBV6-2/TRBV6-3 | TGTGCCAGCACCACTAGAGGGGTGTTACGGGAGACCCAGTACTTC | CASTTRGVLRETQYF
TRBJ2-3 | few | TRBD2 | TRBV9 | TGTGCCTCCGCCGGGACTAGCGCCACAGATACGCAGTATTTT | CASAGTSATDTQYF
TRBJ1-1 | many | TRBD1 | TRBV6-2/TRBV6-3 | TGTGCCAGCAGTGATTGGGACAGGGTTACTTTCTTT | CASSDWDRVTFF
TRBJ2-7 | NA | NA | TRBV4-1 | TGCGCCAGCAGCCAAGAAGGGAGTTGGCAGGGGGGGTCCTACGAGCAGTACTTC | CASSQEGSWQGGSYEQYF
TRBJ2-5 | many | NA | TRBV28 | TGTGCCAGCAGTTTAACTGGGACATTGCAAGAGACCCAGTACTTC | CASSLTGTLQETQYF